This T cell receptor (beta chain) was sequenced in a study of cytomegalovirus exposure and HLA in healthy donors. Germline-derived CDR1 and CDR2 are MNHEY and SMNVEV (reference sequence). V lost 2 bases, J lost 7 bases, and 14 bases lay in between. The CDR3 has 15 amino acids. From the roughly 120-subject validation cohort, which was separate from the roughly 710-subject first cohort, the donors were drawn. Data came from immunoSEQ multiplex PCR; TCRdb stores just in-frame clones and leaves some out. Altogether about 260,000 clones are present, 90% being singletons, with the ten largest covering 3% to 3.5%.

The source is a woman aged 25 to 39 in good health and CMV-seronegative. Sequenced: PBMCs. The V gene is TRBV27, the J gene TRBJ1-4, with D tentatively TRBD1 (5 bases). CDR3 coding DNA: TGTGCCAGCAGTTTAGTAGGGGCGCCAGGTGAAAAACTGTTTTTT. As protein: CASSLVGAPGEKLFF.